The source of this T cell receptor beta chain is a study of blood T cell repertoires in COVID-19. Study in general: T cells, B-cell-depleted T cells, or PBMCs supplied cDNA or gDNA.

Authors' analysis steps: Estimates of nucleated cell counts were drawn from the amplification of reference gene primers. This table comes from immunoSEQ multiplex PCR, and its TCRdb copy is limited to in-frame clones, with some not included. V, J and clone size are taken as reported in that table, and D and trimming were inferred from the DNA itself. This table has approximately 180,000 clones, around 73% appearing once. The V end lost 4 bases, the J end lost 10 bases, and 12 bases lay between the germline ends. The CDR3 runs to 12 residues. The germline gives CDR1 MNHNY, CDR2 SVGAGI (reference sequence). Participants spanned ages about 18 to 90 years and resided in about 24 US areas. Cohort 3 recovery required two negative PCRs, clearance, or symptom resolution.

The chain carries TRBV6-6 and TRBJ2-3; tentatively, D is TRBD2 (5 bases). The source of this sequence is a woman in her 50s who had recovered from COVID-19. Specimen: PBMCs or T cells enriched from blood (not recorded which). The CDR3 loop reads CASSSTGNSQYF. The CDR3 coding sequence is TGTGCCAGCAGTTCCACCGGGAACTCGCAGTATTTT.